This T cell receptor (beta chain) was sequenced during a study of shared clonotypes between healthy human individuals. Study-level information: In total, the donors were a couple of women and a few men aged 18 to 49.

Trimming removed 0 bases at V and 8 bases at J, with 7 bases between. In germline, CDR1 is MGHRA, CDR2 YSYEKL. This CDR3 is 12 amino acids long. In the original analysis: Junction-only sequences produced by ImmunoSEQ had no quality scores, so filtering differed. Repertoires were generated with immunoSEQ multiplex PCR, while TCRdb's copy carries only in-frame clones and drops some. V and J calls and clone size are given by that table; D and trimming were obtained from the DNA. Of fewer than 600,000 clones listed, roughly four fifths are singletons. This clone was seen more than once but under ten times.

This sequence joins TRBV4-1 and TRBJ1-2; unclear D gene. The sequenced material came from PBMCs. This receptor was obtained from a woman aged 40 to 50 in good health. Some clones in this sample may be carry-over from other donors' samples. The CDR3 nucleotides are TGCGCCAGCAGCCAAGAGGGAGTGGGCTACACCTTC. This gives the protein CASSQEGVGYTF.